The 20 T cell receptor beta chains below were found in one sample sequenced in a study of cytomegalovirus exposure and HLA in healthy donors. PCR primers comprised 60 Vbeta and 13 Jbeta primers. Using immunoSEQ multiplex PCR, the repertoire was profiled, and TCRdb retains in-frame clones only, with some absent. The table shows about 140,000 clones, with about 80% occurring only once. Material for sequencing was PBMCs. The receptors stem from a woman in her sixties or seventies in good health and CMV-seropositive.

The CDR3 reads CASRDRVFLKQYF. In DNA form, the CDR3 reads TGTGCCAGCAGGGACAGGGTGTTTCTAAAGCAGTACTTC. The chain employs TRBV27 and TRBJ2-7, with TRBD1 identical over 8 bases. The ends lost 6 bases at V and 8 bases at J; junction bases unmatched: 9. The CDR3 has 13 amino acids. CDR1 MNHEY and CDR2 SMNVEV come from the germline V gene (reference sequence).

The rearrangement links TRBV6-6 to TRBJ1-3; D may be TRBD1 (5 bases). There are 16 residues in the CDR3. The V gene lost 0 bases and the J gene lost 0 bases, with 9 bases spanning the gap. Germline V gene lookup returns CDR1 MNHNY and CDR2 SVGAGI (reference sequence). In nucleotides, the CDR3 is TGTGCCAGCAGTTACTCGGGGCTTACCTCTGGAAACACCATATATTTT. This translates into CASSYSGLTSGNTIYF.

The V and J genes are TRBV9 and TRBJ1-5; D is perhaps TRBD1 (5 bases). The CDR3 length is 16 residues. Deletions cut 3 bases from V and 5 bases from J, with 18 bases between. Germline loops: CDR1 SGDLS, CDR2 YYNGEE. The CDR3 protein is CASSASGGFGDQPQHF. The CDR3 nucleotides are TGTGCCAGCAGCGCTAGTGGGGGGTTTGGCGATCAGCCCCAGCATTTT.

Details on this clone: Other DNA sequences in the same sample also yield this CDR3. The rearrangement joins TRBV28 to TRBJ1-5; 7 positions match TRBD1. J gave up 2 bases and V 6 bases, and 1 base lay outside the gene matches. The CDR3 is made up of 13 amino acids. CDR1 and CDR2 from the germline V gene are MDHEN and SYDVKM. The CDR3 here is CASRQGGNQPQHF. As DNA, the CDR3 is TGTGCCAGCAGGCAGGGGGGCAATCAGCCCCAGCATTTT.

The CDR3 DNA is TGTGCCTGCCCGGAGTTTGGACAGGGCGGGAACACTGAAGCTTTCTTT. Translation gives CACPEFGQGGNTEAFF. The chain combines TRBV30 with TRBJ1-1; 8 bases agree with TRBD1. J was trimmed by 1 base and V by 6 bases; bases with no gene match: 13. This CDR3 contains 16 residues. Germline V gene lookup returns CDR1 GTSNPN and CDR2 SVGIG (reference sequence).

This rearrangement joins TRBV5-1 to TRBJ1-2, with TRBD1 identical over 12 bases. Germline lookup yields CDR1 SGHRS and CDR2 YFSETQ. The CDR3 sequence is 17 residues long. J gave up 4 bases and V 4 bases, and 11 bases lay outside the gene matches. The CDR3 DNA follows: TGCGCCAGCAGCGATCCGGGACAGGGGGCGGTAAGCTATGGCTACACCTTC. It codes for CASSDPGQGAVSYGYTF.

This clone was seen only once. This rearrangement joins TRBV7-2 to TRBJ2-3; the match to TRBD2 covers 11 bases. CDR1 and CDR2 from the germline V gene are SGHTA and FQGNSA. The CDR3 contains 16 residues. The J segment lost 6 bases and the V segment lost 6 bases, leaving 11 bases of the junction unmatched. The CDR3 DNA reads as TGTGCCAGCAGACCAAGACTAGCGGGATCGGTGGATACGCAGTATTTT. This encodes CASRPRLAGSVDTQYF.

The chain uses TRBV5-4 and TRBJ2-3; 10 nucleotides match TRBD2. The CDR3 consists of 16 residues. J was trimmed by 0 bases and V by 0 bases; bases with no gene match: 1. In germline, CDR1 is SGHNT, CDR2 YYREEE (reference sequence). The CDR3 DNA reads TGTGCCAGCAGCTTGGAACTAGCGGGGAGCACAGATACGCAGTATTTT. Translation: CASSLELAGSTDTQYF.

V is TRBV19 and J is TRBJ2-7; weak D call: TRBD2 (5 bases). The CDR3 covers 15 residues. The V end was cut by 6 bases, the J end by 0 bases, with 15 bases between. Germline V gene lookup returns CDR1 LNHDA and CDR2 SQIVND (reference sequence). This chain's CDR3 is CASRPGLVGSYEQYF. The CDR3 DNA is TGTGCCAGTAGACCTGGACTGGTGGGCTCCTACGAGCAGTACTTC. Looking up the rest from reference TRBV19 and TRBJ2-7 gives the full variable domain: DGGITQSPKYLFRKEGQNVTLSCEQNLNHDAMYWYRQDPGQGLRLIYYSQIVNDFQKGDIAEGYSVSREKKESFPLTVTSAQKNPTAFYLCASRPGLVGSYEQYFGPGTRLTVT.

As DNA, the CDR3 is TGTGCCAGCAGTCCGAGCGGGGAAAGAGGATACGAGCAGTACTTC. This gives the protein CASSPSGERGYEQYF. The chain joins TRBV7-3 to TRBJ2-7; TRBD2 agrees at 7 bases. V was pared by 6 bases and J by 4 bases, with 12 bases of the junction left unmatched. This CDR3 comprises 15 residues. Germline-derived CDR1 and CDR2 are SGHTA and FQGTGA.

The J gene is TRBJ2-1, the V gene TRBV30, with 11 bases identical to TRBD2. CDR1 is GTSNPN and CDR2 is SVGIG in the germline V gene (reference sequence). CDR3 length: 15 residues. Trimming took 5 bases from V and 9 from J; bases not matched to a gene: 12. In DNA form, the CDR3 reads TGTGCCTGGCTTGGGGCTAGCGGGAGGAACGGTGAGCAGTTCTTC. Translating it yields CAWLGASGRNGEQFF.

This clone was recorded a few times. The V and J genes are TRBV11-2 and TRBJ2-7; maybe TRBD1 (6 bases). Trimming took 5 bases from V and 2 from J, leaving 16 bases between them. The V gene's germline CDR1 is SGHAT and CDR2 FQNNGV. This CDR3 is built from 15 residues. The CDR3 DNA sequence: TGTGCCAGCAGCGCCAGCACAGGGTTTACCTACGAGCAGTACTTC. This gives the protein CASSASTGFTYEQYF. Using reference TRBV11-2 and TRBJ2-7 for the parts outside the CDR3, the full variable domain is EAGVAQSPRYKIIEKRQSVAFWCNPISGHATLYWYQQILGQGPKLLIQFQNNGVVDDSQLPKDRFSAERLKGVDSTLKIQPAKLEDSAVYLCASSASTGFTYEQYFGPGTRLTVT.

In regard to this clone: The junction does not match germline at one end; this may be a read error. The chain carries TRBV7-2 and TRBJ2-7, with 10 bases fitting TRBD2. Germline V gene lookup returns CDR1 SGHTA and CDR2 FQGNSA. This CDR3 comprises 14 residues. In DNA form, the CDR3 reads TGTGCCAGCAGGTTAGCGGGAGGCTCCCAGGAGCAGTACTTC. Translated: CASRLAGGSQEQYF.

This chain joins TRBV19 and TRBJ1-4; no firm D call. CDR3 length: 14 residues. Per germline, CDR1 LNHDA and CDR2 SQIVND (reference sequence). V was cut by 3 bases and J by 4 bases, with 9 bases left in between. DNA of the CDR3: TGTGCCAGTAGTATCAGCAGGATTAATGAAAAACTGTTTTTT. Translation gives CASSISRINEKLFF.

The rearrangement links TRBV5-1 to TRBJ2-3, with 11 bases matching TRBD2. Germline lookup yields CDR1 SGHRS and CDR2 YFSETQ. Trimming removed 0 bases from V and 0 bases from J; junction bases left unmatched: 3. The CDR3 loop spans 17 amino acids. The CDR3 protein is CASSLGRTSGSTDTQYF. The CDR3 coding sequence is TGCGCCAGCAGCTTGGGGCGGACTAGCGGGAGCACAGATACGCAGTATTTT.

This clone occurred a few times. This chain links TRBV7-9 with TRBJ2-7; TRBD1 is a possible D gene (6 bases). CDR3 length equals 14 residues. V was shortened by 1 base and J by 2 bases, with 9 bases between the two germline ends. CDR1 and CDR2 from the germline V gene are SEHNR and FQNEAQ (reference sequence). The CDR3: CASSLGTAPYEQYF. CDR3 nucleotides: TGTGCCAGCAGCTTAGGGACAGCCCCCTACGAGCAGTACTTC.

J is TRBJ2-7 and V is TRBV28; the D gene is possibly TRBD2 (5 bases). V lost 8 bases to trimming and J lost 1 base, with 12 bases between them. This CDR3 has 13 residues. The germline gives CDR1 MDHEN, CDR2 SYDVKM. This CDR3 reads CASSPGESYEQYF. In DNA, the CDR3 is TGTGCCAGCTCACCTGGGGAGTCCTACGAGCAGTACTTC. The full variable domain, its missing parts supplied by reference TRBV28 and TRBJ2-7, is DVKVTQSSRYLVKRTGEKVFLECVQDMDHENMFWYRQDPGLGLRLIYFSYDVKMKEKGDIPEGYSVSREKKERFSLILESASTNQTSMYLCASSPGESYEQYFGPGTRLTVT.

The genes are TRBV6-1 and TRBJ1-2, with D unresolved. Trimming stripped 2 bases from V and 7 bases from J, with 11 bases between. CDR1 is MNHNS, CDR2 SASEGT, per germline. The CDR3 consists of 13 residues. This CDR3 is CASSESARSGYTF. The CDR3 coding sequence is TGTGCCAGCAGTGAATCCGCGCGTTCTGGCTACACCTTC.

The J gene is TRBJ2-3, the V gene TRBV10-3; tentative D call: TRBD1 (8 bases). Trimming shortened V by 6 bases and J by 0 bases, and 13 bases separated the two germline ends. The CDR3 contains 15 residues. Germline values: CDR1 ENHRY, CDR2 SYGVKD. CDR3 in amino acids: CAIRSQGGSTDTQYF. CDR3 DNA sequence: TGTGCCATCAGATCACAGGGGGGGAGCACAGATACGCAGTATTTT.

J is TRBJ1-2 and V is TRBV28; TRBD1 agrees at 12 bases. The J segment lost 3 bases and the V segment lost 3 bases, leaving 5 bases of the junction unmatched. CDR1 is MDHEN and CDR2 is SYDVKM in the germline V gene. The CDR3 totals 16 residues. The CDR3: CASSFRDRGPHYGYTF. As DNA, the CDR3 is TGTGCCAGCAGTTTCCGGGACAGGGGGCCTCACTATGGCTACACCTTC.